One and the same sample provided the 22 T cell receptor beta chains below, sequenced in a study of Ad26.COV2.S vaccination and SARS-CoV-2 variants. TCRdb keeps only in-frame clones here, not all; method: immunoSEQ multiplex PCR. The sample lists under 500,000 clones; roughly 90% were seen once. Sample treatment: approximately 18 received Ad26.COV2.S at low or high dose, single or two shots; roughly five received placebo; per-sample allocation not given. The samples were gathered on day 63 after the first injection of vaccine or placebo. The sample consisted of peripheral blood, taken in a trial of Ad26.COV2.S vaccine versus placebo. Receptor source: a person aged 18-65 years who received the Ad26.COV2.S COVID-19 vaccine or a placebo.

V gene TRBV4-3 combines with J gene TRBJ1-4, with D perhaps matching TRBD1 (5 bases). Germline V gene sequence: CDR1 LGHNA, CDR2 YSLEER. This CDR3 is 19 amino acids long. V lost 2 bases and J 4 bases, leaving 23 bases between the germline ends. CDR3 sequence: CASSQIWVVRDRSNEKLFF. CDR3 in DNA: TGCGCCAGCAGCCAAATTTGGGTGGTTAGGGACCGCAGTAATGAAAAACTGTTTTTT.

This clone has only one observation. This chain uses TRBV28 with TRBJ2-7, with TRBD1 as a possible D gene (5 bases). Germline V gene sequence: CDR1 MDHEN, CDR2 SYDVKM. This CDR3 comprises 13 residues. Trimming pared 3 bases from V and 1 base from J, leaving 7 bases between. In DNA form, the CDR3 reads TGTGCCAGCAGTTTTCAGGGTTCCTACGAGCAGTACTTC. Translated, it gives CASSFQGSYEQYF. Looking up the rest from reference TRBV28 and TRBJ2-7 gives the full variable domain: DVKVTQSSRYLVKRTGEKVFLECVQDMDHENMFWYRQDPGLGLRLIYFSYDVKMKEKGDIPEGYSVSREKKERFSLILESASTNQTSMYLCASSFQGSYEQYFGPGTRLTVT.

V is TRBV7-9 and J is TRBJ2-3; 7 bases agree with TRBD2. The junction had 1 base not matched to a gene; V was cut back by 2 bases and J by 2 bases. From germline, CDR1 is SEHNR and CDR2 FQNEAQ (reference sequence). CDR3 length: 14 residues. This CDR3 reads CASSLRDYTDTQYF. CDR3 DNA: TGTGCCAGCAGCTTAAGGGACTACACAGATACGCAGTATTTT. Variable domain in full (rest from reference TRBV7-9 and TRBJ2-3): DTGVSQNPRHKITKRGQNVTFRCDPISEHNRLYWYRQTLGQGPEFLTYFQNEAQLEKSRLLSDRFSAERPKGSFSTLEIQRTEQGDSAMYLCASSLRDYTDTQYFGPGTRLTVL.

The V and J genes are TRBV6-5 and TRBJ1-1; no definite D call. This CDR3 has 13 amino acids. Germline V gene data show CDR1 as MNHEY and CDR2 as SVGAGI. V lost 2 bases, J lost 3 bases, and 7 bases lay in between. CDR3 DNA sequence: TGTGCCAGCAGTTACAGGGAGTACACTGAAGCTTTCTTT. It encodes CASSYREYTEAFF.

In this sample, this clone turned up once. This chain joins TRBV7-2 and TRBJ2-3; TRBD2 aligns across 9 bases. Germline assignment: CDR1 SGHTA and CDR2 FQGNSA. The CDR3 has 15 residues. The J segment lost 4 bases and the V segment lost 1 base, leaving 3 bases of the junction unmatched. CDR3 DNA sequence: TGTGCCAGCAGCTTAGGGACTAGCGCCGCAGATACGCAGTATTTT. This codes for CASSLGTSAADTQYF.

The chain is built from TRBV12-3 or TRBV12-4 and TRBJ2-5, with D hard to call. The CDR3 extends over 13 amino acids. The V end lost 1 base, the J end lost 1 base, and 4 bases lay between the germline ends. CDR3 sequence: CASSLGIQETQYF. CDR3 nucleotides: TGTGCCAGCAGTTTAGGTATCCAAGAGACCCAGTACTTC.

The chain combines TRBV4-1 with TRBJ2-2; TRBD1 aligns across 8 bases. CDR1 MGHRA and CDR2 YSYEKL come from the germline V gene. The junction had 5 bases not matched to a gene; V was cut back by 3 bases and J by 5 bases. The CDR3 length is 15 residues. The CDR3 here is CASSHGDRRTGELFF. CDR3 DNA: TGCGCCAGCAGCCATGGGGACAGGCGGACCGGGGAGCTGTTTTTT.

With regard to this clone: Other DNA variants within this sample encode the same CDR3. This chain uses TRBV28 with TRBJ1-3, with D possibly TRBD1 on 5 matching bases. This CDR3 region has 14 residues. Trimming removed 5 bases from V and 1 base from J, with 9 bases in between. Per the germline V gene, CDR1 is MDHEN and CDR2 is SYDVKM. CDR3 in amino acids: CASSPGGSGNTIYF. In DNA, the CDR3 is TGTGCCAGCAGTCCCGGGGGGTCTGGAAACACCATATATTTT.

J is TRBJ2-3 and V is TRBV12-3 or TRBV12-4; D is unclear. Trimming pared 1 base from V and 5 bases from J, leaving 4 bases between. This CDR3 is 12 amino acids long. CDR3 in DNA: TGTGCCAGCAGTTTAGATCAAGATACGCAGTATTTT. Protein product: CASSLDQDTQYF.

The chain links TRBV12-3 or TRBV12-4 to TRBJ1-2; D unresolved. V was cut by 3 bases and J by 2 bases, with 7 bases left in between. This CDR3 spans 13 amino acids. The DNA for the CDR3 is TGTGCCAGCAGTTTTTACGAAAACTATGGCTACACCTTC. Translation gives CASSFYENYGYTF.

For this clone: Being one base from a much bigger clone, this may be a read error. V and J are TRBV9 and TRBJ2-2, with 9 positions matching TRBD1. The CDR3 is made up of 17 amino acids. J was trimmed by 4 bases and V by 4 bases; bases with no gene match: 11. Germline V lookup: CDR1 SGDLS, CDR2 YYNGEE. This chain's CDR3 is CASSLPTGTGITGELFF. In DNA form, the CDR3 reads TGTGCCAGCAGCCTCCCTACCGGGACAGGGATCACCGGGGAGCTGTTTTTT.

V and J are TRBV7-2 and TRBJ1-4, with D possibly matching TRBD1 (5 bases). This CDR3 has 15 residues. The ends were cut back, 5 bases at V and 5 bases at J, with 15 bases in the middle. Germline V gene data show CDR1 as SGHTA and CDR2 as FQGNSA. The CDR3 DNA sequence: TGTGCCAGCAGCCCCCGCAGGGCACTGAATGAAAAACTGTTTTTT. Translation gives CASSPRRALNEKLFF.

This chain links TRBV20-1 with TRBJ2-5; D remains unclear. Germline CDR1 reads DFQATT; CDR2 reads SNEGSKA (reference sequence). Trimming shortened V by 3 bases and J by 5 bases, and 13 bases separated the two germline ends. The length of the CDR3 is 13 residues. CDR3: CSASSREWETQYF. DNA of the CDR3: TGCAGTGCTAGTTCTCGCGAGTGGGAGACCCAGTACTTC.

About this clone: The same CDR3 is also encoded by other DNA sequences in this sample. The rearrangement uses TRBV24-1 and TRBJ2-1, with D possibly being TRBD2 (5 bases). This CDR3 spans 13 amino acids. V was pared by 7 bases and J by 2 bases, with 8 bases between. Germline-derived CDR1 and CDR2 are KGHDR and SFDVKD. The chain's CDR3 is CATSPGAYNEQFF. For the CDR3, the DNA is TGTGCCACCAGCCCCGGGGCCTACAATGAGCAGTTCTTC.

The chain links TRBV6-5 to TRBJ2-3, with 8 bases that match TRBD1. CDR1 and CDR2 (germline): MNHEY, SVGAGI. CDR3 length: 15 residues. V lost 6 bases and J lost 0; bases outside the gene matches: 5. CDR3 in DNA: TGTGCCAGCAGGAACAGGGGGTTTAGCACAGATACGCAGTATTTT. The encoded protein is CASRNRGFSTDTQYF.

This rearrangement joins TRBV6-2 or TRBV6-3 to TRBJ1-2, with no clear D. CDR1 and CDR2 (germline): MNHEY, SVGEGT. Trimming left V 5 bases short and J 3 bases short, with 4 bases between. The CDR3 has 11 residues. The CDR3 region has the DNA TGTGCCAGCAGTGAGCACTATGGCTACACCTTC. Protein sequence: CASSEHYGYTF.

Of note for this clone: This specimen includes other DNA sequences encoding the same CDR3. V gene TRBV7-2 combines with J gene TRBJ2-5, with D maybe TRBD1 (5 bases). V lost 1 base to trimming and J lost 2 bases, with 8 bases between them. Germline assignment: CDR1 SGHTA and CDR2 FQGNSA. This CDR3 has 14 amino acids. CDR3 nucleotide sequence: TGTGCCAGCAGCTTAGGGCAGGGACAAGAGACCCAGTACTTC. As protein: CASSLGQGQETQYF.

The CDR3 DNA follows: TGTGCCAGCAGTTTATATCGGGGAGTGAAGGAGACCCAGTACTTC. As protein: CASSLYRGVKETQYF. This rearrangement joins TRBV28 to TRBJ2-5, with D perhaps matching TRBD2 (5 bases). Germline V gives CDR1 MDHEN, CDR2 SYDVKM. The CDR3 sequence is 15 residues long. Trimming cost V 1 base and J 5 bases, with 14 bases left between them.

The count of this clone is one. The rearrangement joins TRBV2 to TRBJ1-1, with TRBD1 matching over 9 bases. V was clipped by 3 bases and J by 2 bases; unmatched bases: 4. Looked up from germline, CDR1 is SNHLY and CDR2 is FYNNEI. The CDR3 spans 15 residues. CDR3 protein: CASSDRTGVNTEAFF. The CDR3 DNA sequence: TGTGCCAGCAGTGACAGGACAGGGGTCAACACTGAAGCTTTCTTT.

V usage is TRBV10-1 and J usage is TRBJ1-1, with 7 positions matching TRBD1. The CDR3 spans 13 residues. J was trimmed by 11 bases and V by 3 bases; bases with no gene match: 9. In germline, CDR1 is WNHNN, CDR2 SYGVQD (reference sequence). CDR3 coding DNA: TGCGCCAGCAGTGAAGGGGGCCGAGCGCGGGCTTTCTTT. It specifies CASSEGGRARAFF.

This clone was counted once. The chain joins TRBV5-1 to TRBJ1-4; D is undetermined. Per the germline V gene, CDR1 is SGHRS and CDR2 is YFSETQ. This CDR3 is built from 16 residues. V shed 4 bases and J shed 0 bases, with 13 bases lying between them. The CDR3 DNA follows: TGCGCCAGCAGCAAAGATCCAGGTGCAACTAATGAAAAACTGTTTTTT. Its translation is CASSKDPGATNEKLFF.

As for this clone: The same CDR3 can be traced to other DNA sequences in this sample. The rearrangement joins TRBV18 to TRBJ2-7; D not resolved. The length of the CDR3 is 13 residues. Trimming shortened V by 0 bases and J by 4 bases, and 7 bases separated the two germline ends. The germline V gene encodes CDR1 KGHSH and CDR2 LQKENI. Here the CDR3 reads CASSPPTGYEQYF. CDR3 DNA: TGTGCCAGCTCACCACCGACTGGTTACGAGCAGTACTTC. The full variable domain, with the rest looked up from reference TRBV18 and TRBJ2-7, is NAGVMQNPRHLVRRRGQEARLRCSPMKGHSHVYWYRQLPEEGLKFMVYLQKENIIDESGMPKERFSAEFPKEGPSILRIQQVVRGDSAAYFCASSPPTGYEQYFGPGTRLTVT.